These T cell receptor beta chains were read from a single sample in a study of T cells after somatic rescue of genetic block. The protocol was immunoSEQ multiplex PCR, while the TCRdb copy is restricted to in-frame clones and leaves out a portion. The sample has under 150,000 clones, about 90% seen once. Source material: peripheral blood mononuclear cells (PBMCs). The receptor source for this set is a young woman. CDR3s include the opening cysteine and the closing phenylalanine or tryptophan. Fields, in order: J gene, clone size, D gene, V gene, CDR3 protein, CDR3 DNA. The D gene is left open where the match is weak. Not every row has a clone size; where given, it reads once, few, many or a size class.

J gene: TRBJ1-6; clone size: few; D gene: -; V gene: TRBV25-1; CDR3 protein: CASSEFAQGYSPLHF; CDR3 DNA: TGTGCCAGCAGTGAATTTGCCCAGGGATATTCACCCCTCCACTTT
J gene: TRBJ1-4; clone size: -; D gene: -; V gene: TRBV27; CDR3 protein: CASSPATNEKLFF; CDR3 DNA: TGTGCCAGCAGTCCGGCAACTAATGAAAAACTGTTTTTT
J gene: TRBJ2-7; clone size: -; D gene: TRBD2; V gene: TRBV30; CDR3 protein: CAWRGGSSYEQYF; CDR3 DNA: TGTGCCTGGAGGGGGGGGAGCTCCTACGAGCAGTACTTC
J gene: TRBJ2-1; clone size: -; D gene: -; V gene: TRBV5-4; CDR3 protein: CASSLQGFYNEQFF; CDR3 DNA: TGTGCCAGCAGCTTGCAGGGATTCTACAATGAGCAGTTCTTC
J gene: TRBJ1-3; clone size: few; D gene: -; V gene: TRBV30; CDR3 protein: CAWRAGNTIYF; CDR3 DNA: TGTGCCTGGAGAGCTGGAAACACCATATATTTT
J gene: TRBJ2-7; clone size: -; D gene: -; V gene: TRBV6-5; CDR3 protein: CASTDRGSSSYEQYF; CDR3 DNA: TGTGCCAGCACGGACCGGGGATCCAGCTCCTACGAGCAGTACTTC
J gene: TRBJ2-2; clone size: few; D gene: -; V gene: TRBV9; CDR3 protein: CASSVVGDSTGELFF; CDR3 DNA: TGTGCCAGCAGCGTAGTGGGGGACTCAACCGGGGAGCTGTTTTTT
J gene: TRBJ2-1; clone size: -; D gene: -; V gene: TRBV11-2; CDR3 protein: CASSLEHGDKYNEQFF; CDR3 DNA: TGTGCCAGCAGCTTAGAACATGGGGATAAATACAATGAGCAGTTCTTC
J gene: TRBJ1-1; clone size: -; D gene: -; V gene: TRBV5-5; CDR3 protein: CASSEQGNMNTEAFF; CDR3 DNA: TGTGCCAGCAGCGAACAGGGAAACATGAACACTGAAGCTTTCTTT
J gene: TRBJ2-7; clone size: few; D gene: TRBD1; V gene: TRBV6-5; CDR3 protein: CASSSTGWEQYF; CDR3 DNA: TGTGCCAGCAGTTCGACAGGGTGGGAGCAGTACTTC
J gene: TRBJ1-5; clone size: once; D gene: -; V gene: TRBV12-2; CDR3 protein: CASRSPGPFAQPQHF; CDR3 DNA: TGTGCAAGTCGCTCCCCGGGCCCTTTTGCCCAGCCCCAGCATTTT
J gene: TRBJ1-2; clone size: -; D gene: -; V gene: TRBV28; CDR3 protein: CASSLPTPVYYGYTF; CDR3 DNA: TGTGCCAGCAGTTTACCCACCCCGGTCTACTATGGCTACACCTTC
J gene: TRBJ1-2; clone size: -; D gene: -; V gene: TRBV10-3; CDR3 protein: CAISEGHNYGYTF; CDR3 DNA: TGTGCCATCAGTGAGGGCCATAACTATGGCTACACCTTC
J gene: TRBJ1-5; clone size: -; D gene: TRBD1; V gene: TRBV9; CDR3 protein: CASSVFGQGEEPQHF; CDR3 DNA: TGTGCCAGCAGCGTATTCGGACAGGGAGAGGAGCCCCAGCATTTT
J gene: TRBJ1-2; clone size: -; D gene: -; V gene: TRBV19; CDR3 protein: CASSGRFYGYTF; CDR3 DNA: TGTGCCAGTAGCGGACGGTTCTATGGCTACACCTTC
J gene: TRBJ2-1; clone size: -; D gene: -; V gene: TRBV6-5; CDR3 protein: CASSYDGRDNEQFF; CDR3 DNA: TGTGCCAGCAGTTACGATGGCAGGGACAATGAGCAGTTCTTC
J gene: TRBJ1-3; clone size: -; D gene: -; V gene: TRBV11-1; CDR3 protein: CASSRDLSGNTIYF; CDR3 DNA: TGTGCCAGCAGCCGGGACCTCTCTGGAAACACCATATATTTT
J gene: TRBJ2-5; clone size: -; D gene: TRBD1; V gene: TRBV7-9; CDR3 protein: CASSRPGQGEETQYF; CDR3 DNA: TGTGCCAGCAGCAGGCCGGGACAGGGTGAAGAGACCCAGTACTTC
J gene: TRBJ1-5; clone size: -; D gene: -; V gene: TRBV2; CDR3 protein: CASRVANQPQHF; CDR3 DNA: TGTGCCAGCAGGGTAGCCAATCAGCCCCAGCATTTT
J gene: TRBJ1-1; clone size: -; D gene: -; V gene: TRBV18; CDR3 protein: CASSPYRQENTEAFF; CDR3 DNA: TGTGCCAGCTCACCGTATCGACAGGAGAACACTGAAGCTTTCTTT
J gene: TRBJ2-1; clone size: -; D gene: TRBD2; V gene: TRBV5-4; CDR3 protein: CASSFGSGGTYYNEQFF; CDR3 DNA: TGTGCCAGCAGCTTCGGCAGCGGGGGCACCTACTACAATGAGCAGTTCTTC
J gene: TRBJ1-4; clone size: once; D gene: -; V gene: TRBV5-6; CDR3 protein: CASSLGYIDEKLFF; CDR3 DNA: TGTGCCAGCAGCTTGGGGTATATCGATGAAAAACTGTTTTTT
J gene: TRBJ2-3; clone size: once; D gene: -; V gene: TRBV5-1; CDR3 protein: CASSLSNGGDTQYF; CDR3 DNA: TGCGCCAGCAGCTTATCCAACGGCGGGGATACGCAGTATTTT
J gene: TRBJ2-1; clone size: -; D gene: TRBD2; V gene: TRBV18; CDR3 protein: CASSPPLTSGRINEQFF; CDR3 DNA: TGTGCCAGCTCACCACCCCTGACTAGCGGAAGGATCAATGAGCAGTTCTTC
J gene: TRBJ1-5; clone size: once; D gene: -; V gene: TRBV30; CDR3 protein: CAWRMVGDNQPQHF; CDR3 DNA: TGTGCCTGGAGGATGGTAGGGGACAATCAGCCCCAGCATTTT
J gene: TRBJ1-2; clone size: -; D gene: -; V gene: TRBV11-2; CDR3 protein: CASSLEVSRARSYGYTF; CDR3 DNA: TGTGCCAGCAGCTTAGAGGTGTCAAGGGCGCGAAGCTATGGCTACACCTTC
J gene: TRBJ2-2; clone size: -; D gene: -; V gene: TRBV19; CDR3 protein: CASASRSGWNTGELFF; CDR3 DNA: TGTGCCAGTGCCAGCAGGAGCGGGTGGAACACCGGGGAGCTGTTTTTT
J gene: TRBJ1-5; clone size: few; D gene: TRBD1; V gene: TRBV29-1; CDR3 protein: CSVDVDRVSVGNQPQHF; CDR3 DNA: TGCAGCGTCGACGTCGACAGGGTGAGTGTGGGAAATCAGCCCCAGCATTTT